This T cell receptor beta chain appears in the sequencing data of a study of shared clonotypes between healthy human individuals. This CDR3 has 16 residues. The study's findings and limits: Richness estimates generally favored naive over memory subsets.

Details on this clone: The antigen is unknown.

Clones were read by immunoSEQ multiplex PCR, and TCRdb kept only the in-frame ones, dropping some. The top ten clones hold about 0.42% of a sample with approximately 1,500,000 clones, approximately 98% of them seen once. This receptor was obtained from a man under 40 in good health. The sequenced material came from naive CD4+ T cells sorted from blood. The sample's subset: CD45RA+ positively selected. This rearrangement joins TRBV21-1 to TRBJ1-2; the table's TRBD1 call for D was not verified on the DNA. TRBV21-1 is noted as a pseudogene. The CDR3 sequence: CASSKAQTGANYGYTF. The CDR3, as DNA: TGTGCCAGCAGCAAGGCCCAGACAGGCGCAAACTATGGCTACACCTTC.